This T cell receptor (beta chain) came from a study of T cells in Graves' hyperthyroidism and ophthalmopathy. Lactation, pregnancy, other autoimmune disease or uncontrolled infection led to exclusion of patients. This clonotype was picked up many times. Its matching antigen is unknown. Amplified regions were TCR beta CDR3 sequences from RNA transcripts. Carried out on the TCR CDR3, a first-round RT-PCR used the HTBI primer set. TCRdb reanalysed the multiplex PCR reads using MiXCR and keeps one entry per CDR3 protein. Of 380,000 or so distinct CDR3 sequences in the sample, approximately 12% were seen once. Study observations and caveats: Blood also showed most of the thyroid clonotypes that were expanded above 0.001.

The receptor was isolated from a young man with Graves' hyperthyroidism that later progressed to Graves' ophthalmopathy. Source material: blood.

The CDR3 DNA reads TGCGCCAGCAGCTCCCGGGACAGGGCCTATAATTCACCCCTCCACTTT. As protein: CASSSRDRAYNSPLHF. The chain employs TRBV5-1 and TRBJ1-6; TRBD1 agrees at 9 bases. CDR3 size: 16 residues. Germline V gives CDR1 SGHRS, CDR2 YFSETQ. Germline trimming cut 3 bases from V and 2 bases from J; bases unmatched to any gene: 3. The full variable domain, rest sourced from reference TRBV5-1 and TRBJ1-6, is KAGVTQTPRYLIKTRGQQVTLSCSPISGHRSVSWYQQTPGQGLQFLFEYFSETQRNKGNFPGRFSGRQFSNSRSEMNVSTLELGDSALYLCASSSRDRAYNSPLHFGNGTRLTVT.